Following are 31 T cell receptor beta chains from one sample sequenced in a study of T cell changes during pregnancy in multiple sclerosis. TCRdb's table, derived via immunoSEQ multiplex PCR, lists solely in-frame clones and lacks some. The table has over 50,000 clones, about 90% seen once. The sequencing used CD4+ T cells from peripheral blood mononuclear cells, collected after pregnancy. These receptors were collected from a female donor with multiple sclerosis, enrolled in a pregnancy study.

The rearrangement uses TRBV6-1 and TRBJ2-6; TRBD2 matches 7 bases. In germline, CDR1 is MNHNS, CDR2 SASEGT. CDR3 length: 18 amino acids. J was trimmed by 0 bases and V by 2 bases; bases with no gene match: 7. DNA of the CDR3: TGTGCCAGCAGTGAAAGGGACGGGGGGAGCTCTGGGGCCAACGTCCTGACTTTC. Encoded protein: CASSERDGGSSGANVLTF.

The CDR3 nucleotides read TGTGCCAGCAGCTTGTACAGGGTCGGAGATACGCAGTATTTT. Protein sequence: CASSLYRVGDTQYF. The rearrangement links TRBV7-2 to TRBJ2-3, with a tentative D call TRBD1 (6 bases). This CDR3 is built from 14 residues. V shed 3 bases and J shed 5 bases, with 12 bases lying between them. The germline V gene encodes CDR1 SGHTA and CDR2 FQGNSA. Based on the CDR3 plus reference TRBV7-2 and TRBJ2-3, the full variable domain is GAGVSQSPSNKVTEKGKDVELRCDPISGHTALYWYRQSLGQGLEFLIYFQGNSAPDKSGLPSDRFSAERTGGSVSTLTIQRTQQEDSAVYLCASSLYRVGDTQYFGPGTRLTVL.

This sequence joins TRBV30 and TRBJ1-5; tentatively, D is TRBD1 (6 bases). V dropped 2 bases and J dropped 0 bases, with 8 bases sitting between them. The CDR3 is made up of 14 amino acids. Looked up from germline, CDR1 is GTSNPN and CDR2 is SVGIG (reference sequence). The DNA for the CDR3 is TGTGCCTGGAGTACAGGGAATAGCAATCAGCCCCAGCATTTT. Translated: CAWSTGNSNQPQHF. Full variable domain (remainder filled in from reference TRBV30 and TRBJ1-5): SQTIHQWPATLVQPVGSPLSLECTVEGTSNPNLYWYRQAAGRGLQLLFYSVGIGQISSEVPQNLSASRPQDRQFILSSKKLLLSDSGFYLCAWSTGNSNQPQHFGDGTRLSIL.

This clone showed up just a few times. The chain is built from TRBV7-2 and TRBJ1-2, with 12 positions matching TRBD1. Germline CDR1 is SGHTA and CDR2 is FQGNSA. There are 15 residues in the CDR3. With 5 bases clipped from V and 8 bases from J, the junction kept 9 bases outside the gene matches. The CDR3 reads CASSPTGQGASGYTF. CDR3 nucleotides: TGTGCCAGCAGCCCGACGGGACAGGGGGCGTCCGGCTACACCTTC.

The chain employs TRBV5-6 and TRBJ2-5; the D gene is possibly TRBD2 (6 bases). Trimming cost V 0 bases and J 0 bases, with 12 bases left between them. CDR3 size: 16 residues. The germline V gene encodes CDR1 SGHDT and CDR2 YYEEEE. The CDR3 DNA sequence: TGTGCCAGCAGCTTGGCGGTAGCGGACTACCAAGAGACCCAGTACTTC. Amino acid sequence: CASSLAVADYQETQYF.

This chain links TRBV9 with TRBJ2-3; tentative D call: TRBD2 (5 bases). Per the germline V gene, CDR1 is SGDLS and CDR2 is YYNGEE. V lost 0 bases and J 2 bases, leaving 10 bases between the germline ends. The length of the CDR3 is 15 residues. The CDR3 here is CASSVVGDYTDTQYF. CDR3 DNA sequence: TGTGCCAGCAGCGTAGTGGGAGACTACACAGATACGCAGTATTTT.

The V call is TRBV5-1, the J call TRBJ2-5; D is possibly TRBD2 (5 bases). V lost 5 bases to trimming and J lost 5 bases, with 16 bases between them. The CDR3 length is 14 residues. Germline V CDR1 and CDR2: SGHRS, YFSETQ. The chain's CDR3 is CASSSGVRLETQYF. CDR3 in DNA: TGCGCCAGCAGTTCCGGGGTGAGGTTGGAGACCCAGTACTTC.

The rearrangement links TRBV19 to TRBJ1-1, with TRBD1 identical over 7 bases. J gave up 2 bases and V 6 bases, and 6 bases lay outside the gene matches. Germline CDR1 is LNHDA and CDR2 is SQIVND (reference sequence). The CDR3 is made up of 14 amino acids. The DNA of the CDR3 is TGTGCCAGTAGGACCTACAGGGGAAACACTGAAGCTTTCTTT. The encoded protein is CASRTYRGNTEAFF.

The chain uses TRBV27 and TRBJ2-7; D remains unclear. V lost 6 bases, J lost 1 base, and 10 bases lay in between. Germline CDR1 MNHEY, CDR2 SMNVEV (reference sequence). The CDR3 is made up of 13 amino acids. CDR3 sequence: CASSLTLSYEQYF. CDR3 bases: TGTGCCAGCAGCTTAACCCTATCCTACGAGCAGTACTTC.

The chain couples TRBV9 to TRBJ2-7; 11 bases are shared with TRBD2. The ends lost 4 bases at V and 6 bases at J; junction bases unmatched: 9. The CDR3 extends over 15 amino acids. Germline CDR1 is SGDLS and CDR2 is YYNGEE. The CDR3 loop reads CASSKYGTSGFEQYF. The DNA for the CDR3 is TGTGCCAGCAGCAAATACGGGACTAGCGGTTTCGAGCAGTACTTC.

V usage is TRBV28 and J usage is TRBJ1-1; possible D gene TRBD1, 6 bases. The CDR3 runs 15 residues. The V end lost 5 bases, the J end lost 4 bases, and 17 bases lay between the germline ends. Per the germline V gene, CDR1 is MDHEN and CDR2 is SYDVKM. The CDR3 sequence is CASSPQQGVGTEAFF. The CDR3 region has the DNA TGTGCCAGCAGTCCCCAACAGGGAGTAGGCACTGAAGCTTTCTTT.

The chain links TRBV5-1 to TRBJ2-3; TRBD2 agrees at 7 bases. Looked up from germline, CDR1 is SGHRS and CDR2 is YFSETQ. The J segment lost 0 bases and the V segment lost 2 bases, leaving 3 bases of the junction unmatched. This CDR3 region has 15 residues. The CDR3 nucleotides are TGCGCCAGCAGCTTCGGGGGGAGTAGCACAGATACGCAGTATTTT. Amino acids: CASSFGGSSTDTQYF.

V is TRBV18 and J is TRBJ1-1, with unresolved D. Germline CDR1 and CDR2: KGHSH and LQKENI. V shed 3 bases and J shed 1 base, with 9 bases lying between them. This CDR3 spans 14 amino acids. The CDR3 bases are TGTGCCAGCTCACCGCTAGGTGGGAACACTGAAGCTTTCTTT. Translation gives CASSPLGGNTEAFF.

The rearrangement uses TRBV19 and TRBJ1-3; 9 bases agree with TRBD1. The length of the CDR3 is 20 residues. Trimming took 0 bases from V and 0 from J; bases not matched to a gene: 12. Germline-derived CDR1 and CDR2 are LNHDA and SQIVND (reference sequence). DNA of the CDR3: TGTGCCAGTAGTATAGACGGCAGGGGGACGGGACAGGGCTCTGGAAACACCATATATTTT. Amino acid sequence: CASSIDGRGTGQGSGNTIYF.

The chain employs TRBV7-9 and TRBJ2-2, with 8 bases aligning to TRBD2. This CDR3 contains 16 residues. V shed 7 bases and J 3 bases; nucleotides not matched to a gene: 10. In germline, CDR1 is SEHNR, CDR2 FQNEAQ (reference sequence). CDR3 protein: CASTFRSGADTGELFF. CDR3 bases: TGTGCCAGCACGTTCCGTAGCGGGGCTGACACCGGGGAGCTGTTTTTT.

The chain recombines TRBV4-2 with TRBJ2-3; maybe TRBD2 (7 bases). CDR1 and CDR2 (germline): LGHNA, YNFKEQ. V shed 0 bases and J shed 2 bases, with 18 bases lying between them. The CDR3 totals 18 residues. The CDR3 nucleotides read TGTGCCAGCAGCCAAGACTCAGGGGCGGGAGAGAACACAGATACGCAGTATTTT. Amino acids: CASSQDSGAGENTDTQYF.

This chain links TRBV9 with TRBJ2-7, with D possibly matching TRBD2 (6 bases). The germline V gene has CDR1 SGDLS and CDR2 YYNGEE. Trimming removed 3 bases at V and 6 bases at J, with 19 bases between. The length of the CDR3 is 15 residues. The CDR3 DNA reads TGTGCCAGCAGCGATACCGGGACTCCGATCGCCGAGCAGTACTTC. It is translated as CASSDTGTPIAEQYF. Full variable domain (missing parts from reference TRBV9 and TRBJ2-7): DSGVTQTPKHLITATGQRVTLRCSPRSGDLSVYWYQQSLDQGLQFLIQYYNGEERAKGNILERFSAQQFPDLHSELNLSSLELGDSALYFCASSDTGTPIAEQYFGPGTRLTVT.

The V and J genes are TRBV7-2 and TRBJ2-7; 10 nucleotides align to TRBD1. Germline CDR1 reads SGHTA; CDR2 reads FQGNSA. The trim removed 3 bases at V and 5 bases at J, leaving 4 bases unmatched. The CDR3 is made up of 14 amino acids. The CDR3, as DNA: TGTGCCAGCAGCTTGGACAGGGGGGGGAACGAGCAGTACTTC. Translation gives CASSLDRGGNEQYF. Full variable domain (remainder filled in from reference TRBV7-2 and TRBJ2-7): GAGVSQSPSNKVTEKGKDVELRCDPISGHTALYWYRQSLGQGLEFLIYFQGNSAPDKSGLPSDRFSAERTGGSVSTLTIQRTQQEDSAVYLCASSLDRGGNEQYFGPGTRLTVT.

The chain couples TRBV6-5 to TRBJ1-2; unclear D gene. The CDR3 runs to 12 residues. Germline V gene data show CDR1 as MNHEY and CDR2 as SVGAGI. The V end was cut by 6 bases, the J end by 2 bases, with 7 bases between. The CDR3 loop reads CASSDLNYGYTF. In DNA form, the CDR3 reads TGTGCCAGCAGCGACTTAAACTATGGCTACACCTTC.

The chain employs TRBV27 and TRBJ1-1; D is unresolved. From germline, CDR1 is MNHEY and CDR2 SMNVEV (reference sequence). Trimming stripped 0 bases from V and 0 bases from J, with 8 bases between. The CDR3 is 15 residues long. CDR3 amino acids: CASSLSLSLNTEAFF. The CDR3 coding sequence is TGTGCCAGCAGTTTATCCCTGAGCTTGAACACTGAAGCTTTCTTT.

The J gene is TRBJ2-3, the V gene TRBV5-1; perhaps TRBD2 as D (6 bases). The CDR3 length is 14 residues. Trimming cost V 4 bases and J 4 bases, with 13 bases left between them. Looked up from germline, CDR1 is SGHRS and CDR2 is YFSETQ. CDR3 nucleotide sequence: TGCGCCAGCAGCCTCGGAGGGAAAGCAGATACGCAGTATTTT. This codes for CASSLGGKADTQYF.

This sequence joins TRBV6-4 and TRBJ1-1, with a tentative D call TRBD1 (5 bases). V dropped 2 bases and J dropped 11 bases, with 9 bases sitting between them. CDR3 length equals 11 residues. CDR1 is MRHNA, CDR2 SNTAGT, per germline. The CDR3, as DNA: TGTGCCAGCAGTGACGGCAGGGCGGCTTTCTTT. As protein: CASSDGRAAFF.

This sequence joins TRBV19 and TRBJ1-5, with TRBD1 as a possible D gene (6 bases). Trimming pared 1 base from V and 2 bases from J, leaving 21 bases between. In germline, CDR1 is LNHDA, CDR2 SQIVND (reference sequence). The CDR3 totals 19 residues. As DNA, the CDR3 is TGTGCCAGTAGTATAGCCCCTCTCGCGGGGGCTCGGGGCAATCAGCCCCAGCATTTT. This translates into CASSIAPLAGARGNQPQHF.

The CDR3 protein is CASSLGTGFSGELFF. CDR3 nucleotides: TGTGCCAGCAGCCTGGGGACAGGGTTTTCCGGGGAGCTGTTTTTT. The chain links TRBV5-4 to TRBJ2-2; 9 nucleotides line up with TRBD1. Germline CDR1 and CDR2: SGHNT and YYREEE (reference sequence). The CDR3 covers 15 residues. With 4 bases clipped from V and 6 bases from J, the junction kept 7 bases outside the gene matches.

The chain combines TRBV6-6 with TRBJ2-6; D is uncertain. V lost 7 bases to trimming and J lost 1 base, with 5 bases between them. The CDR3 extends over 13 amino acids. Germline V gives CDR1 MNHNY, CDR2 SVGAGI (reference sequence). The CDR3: CASILSGANVLTF. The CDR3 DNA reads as TGTGCCAGCATCCTATCTGGGGCCAACGTCCTGACTTTC.

CDR3 amino acids: CASGMHQGAAKNIQYF. DNA for the CDR3: TGTGCCAGCGGTATGCACCAGGGGGCTGCCAAAAACATTCAGTACTTC. The rearrangement uses TRBV27 and TRBJ2-4; 8 bases align to TRBD1. Germline lookup yields CDR1 MNHEY and CDR2 SMNVEV (reference sequence). The J segment lost 1 base and the V segment lost 8 bases, leaving 10 bases of the junction unmatched. CDR3 length: 16 amino acids.

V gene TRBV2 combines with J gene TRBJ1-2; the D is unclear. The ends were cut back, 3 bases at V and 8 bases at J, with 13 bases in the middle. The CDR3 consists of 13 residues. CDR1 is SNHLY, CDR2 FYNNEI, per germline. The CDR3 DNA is TGTGCCAGCAGTGATAAACAGCCGGGAGGCTACACCTTC. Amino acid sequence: CASSDKQPGGYTF.

The CDR3 DNA reads TGTGCCAGCAGCTTGCCGCAGGGGATTGGGTACGAGCAGTACTTC. Its translation: CASSLPQGIGYEQYF. This rearrangement joins TRBV5-4 to TRBJ2-7; perhaps TRBD1 as D (6 bases). Trimming left V 1 base short and J 4 bases short, with 15 bases between. Per the germline V gene, CDR1 is SGHNT and CDR2 is YYREEE (reference sequence). This CDR3 spans 15 amino acids. Full variable domain (remainder filled in from reference TRBV5-4 and TRBJ2-7): ETGVTQSPTHLIKTRGQQVTLRCSSQSGHNTVSWYQQALGQGPQFIFQYYREEENGRGNFPPRFSGLQFPNYSSELNVNALELDDSALYLCASSLPQGIGYEQYFGPGTRLTVT.

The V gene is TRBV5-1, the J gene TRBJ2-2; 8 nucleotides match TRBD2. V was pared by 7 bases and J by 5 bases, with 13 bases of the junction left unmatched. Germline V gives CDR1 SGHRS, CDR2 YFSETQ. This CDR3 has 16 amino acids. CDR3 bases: TGCGCCAGCTCCCAAGGCGCGGGAGGAATGACCGGGGAGCTGTTTTTT. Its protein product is CASSQGAGGMTGELFF. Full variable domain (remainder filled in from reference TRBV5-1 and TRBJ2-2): KAGVTQTPRYLIKTRGQQVTLSCSPISGHRSVSWYQQTPGQGLQFLFEYFSETQRNKGNFPGRFSGRQFSNSRSEMNVSTLELGDSALYLCASSQGAGGMTGELFFGEGSRLTVL.

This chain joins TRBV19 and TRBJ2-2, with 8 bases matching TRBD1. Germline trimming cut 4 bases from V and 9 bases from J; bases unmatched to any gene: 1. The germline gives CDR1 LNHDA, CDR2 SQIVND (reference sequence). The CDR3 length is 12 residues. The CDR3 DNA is TGTGCCAGTAGTACAGGGGGCTGGGAGCTGTTTTTT. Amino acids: CASSTGGWELFF.

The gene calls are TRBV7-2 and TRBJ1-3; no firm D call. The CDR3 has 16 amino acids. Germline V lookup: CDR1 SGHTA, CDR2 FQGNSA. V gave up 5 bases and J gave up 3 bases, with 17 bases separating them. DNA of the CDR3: TGTGCCAGCAGCCAATCCCGAAGCCGCGGTGGAAACACCATATATTTT. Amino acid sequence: CASSQSRSRGGNTIYF.